Shown below are 20 T cell receptor beta chains from a single sample sequenced in a study of T cells in Graves' hyperthyroidism and ophthalmopathy. Amplification of TCR beta CDR3 regions was performed using RNA transcripts as template. With the HTBI primer set, the TCR CDR3 went through a first round of RT-PCR. TCRdb passed the multiplex PCR reads through MiXCR, listing each CDR3 protein once. The profile shows a few hundred thousand distinct CDR3 sequences, over 20% of them singletons. Sequenced sample: blood. The receptor source for this set is a man younger than 45 with Graves' ophthalmopathy.

V and J are TRBV24-1 and TRBJ2-3; D not resolved. The CDR3 sequence is 16 residues long. The germline gives CDR1 KGHDR, CDR2 SFDVKD. V gave up 3 bases and J gave up 2 bases, with 14 bases separating them. As DNA, the CDR3 is TGTGCCACCAGTGATATGGGAAGGAGTACCACAGATACGCAGTATTTT. As protein: CATSDMGRSTTDTQYF.

This chain connects TRBV2 to TRBJ2-7; TRBD2 matches 13 bases. This CDR3 has 14 amino acids. Trimming removed 6 bases from V and 6 bases from J; junction bases left unmatched: 5. CDR1 is SNHLY, CDR2 FYNNEI, per germline. The CDR3 region has the DNA TGTGCCAGCAGCAGGGGACTAGCGGGAACCGAGCAGTACTTC. Its translation: CASSRGLAGTEQYF.

The sample holds many counts of this clonotype. The chain couples TRBV3-1 to TRBJ2-1; D remains unclear. The CDR3 extends over 16 amino acids. The V end was cut by 0 bases, the J end by 6 bases, with 15 bases between. Looked up from germline, CDR1 is LGHDT and CDR2 is YNNKEL (reference sequence). In nucleotides, the CDR3 is TGTGCCAGCAGCCAAGATAGAACCAAAGGCACCAATGAGCAGTTCTTC. Its protein is CASSQDRTKGTNEQFF.

This clonotype showed up many times. The rearrangement links TRBV7-3 to TRBJ1-6; 9 bases line up with TRBD1. The CDR3 has 15 residues. Germline assignment: CDR1 SGHTA and CDR2 FQGTGA. V lost 5 bases, J lost 9 bases, and 8 bases stayed unmatched. The CDR3 is CASSKNPGQGSPLHF. CDR3 sequence (DNA): TGTGCCAGCAGCAAAAACCCGGGACAGGGTTCACCCCTCCACTTT. Based on the CDR3 plus reference TRBV7-3 and TRBJ1-6, the full variable domain is GAGVSQTPSNKVTEKGKYVELRCDPISGHTALYWYRQSLGQGPEFLIYFQGTGAADDSGLPNDRFFAVRPEGSVSTLKIQRTERGDSAVYLCASSKNPGQGSPLHFGNGTRLTVT.

Ten or more counts support this clonotype. V usage is TRBV3-1 and J usage is TRBJ1-5; D not certain. The CDR3 extends over 15 amino acids. The germline V gene has CDR1 LGHDT and CDR2 YNNKEL (reference sequence). Trimming removed 4 bases at V and 0 bases at J, with 10 bases between. The DNA of the CDR3 is TGTGCCAGCAGCCCATCACCAAGTAGCAATCAGCCCCAGCATTTT. Translation: CASSPSPSSNQPQHF. Full variable domain (rest looked up from reference TRBV3-1 and TRBJ1-5): DTAVSQTPKYLVTQMGNDKSIKCEQNLGHDTMYWYKQDSKKFLKIMFSYNNKELIINETVPNRFSPKSPDKAHLNLHINSLELGDSAVYFCASSPSPSSNQPQHFGDGTRLSIL.

The chain carries TRBV7-2 and TRBJ2-7, with D possibly being TRBD2 (6 bases). The CDR3 sequence is 16 residues long. Trimming took 1 base from V and 4 from J, leaving 17 bases between them. The germline V gene encodes CDR1 SGHTA and CDR2 FQGNSA. CDR3 nucleotides: TGTGCCAGCAGCTTAGTACCGAAATATCTAGCGTACGAGCAGTACTTC. Amino acids: CASSLVPKYLAYEQYF.

This clonotype was detected ten times or more. At one of its ends the junction is not consistent with the germline gene, which may arise from a read error. V gene TRBV3-1 combines with J gene TRBJ2-7, with 8 bases matching TRBD1. In germline, CDR1 is LGHDT, CDR2 YNNKEL (reference sequence). The length of the CDR3 is 15 residues. This CDR3 is CASSQGQGDTYEQYF. The CDR3 bases are TGTGCCAGCAGTCAAGGACAGGGAGATACCTACGAGCAGTACTTC.

The chain joins TRBV5-1 to TRBJ2-1; TRBD1 agrees at 8 bases. The CDR3 has 14 amino acids. V dropped 7 bases and J dropped 5; count of bases not matched to a gene: 8. Germline V lookup: CDR1 SGHRS, CDR2 YFSETQ. In DNA form, the CDR3 reads TGCGCCAGCGGTCCGGGACAGGAGAACAATGAGCAGTTCTTC. Its translation: CASGPGQENNEQFF.

The chain joins TRBV27 to TRBJ2-1; TRBD2 matches at 14 bases. Germline V gives CDR1 MNHEY, CDR2 SMNVEV (reference sequence). The CDR3 has 15 residues. V gave up 4 bases and J gave up 9 bases; unmatched junction bases: 5. CDR3 sequence reads: CASSSTSGRGPEQFF. For the CDR3, the DNA is TGTGCCAGCAGTTCGACTAGCGGGAGGGGTCCTGAGCAGTTCTTC.

The chain joins TRBV10-3 to TRBJ2-7; the D gene is possibly TRBD2 (6 bases). The V end was cut by 3 bases, the J end by 2 bases, with 14 bases between. CDR3 length: 15 amino acids. Germline CDR1 and CDR2: ENHRY and SYGVKD. This chain's CDR3 is CAISERGLHTYEQYF. CDR3 sequence (DNA): TGTGCCATCAGTGAACGGGGACTCCACACCTACGAGCAGTACTTC.

This clonotype was counted between two and nine times. V gene TRBV5-1 combines with J gene TRBJ2-1; D unresolved. Germline loops: CDR1 SGHRS, CDR2 YFSETQ. The CDR3 contains 16 residues. The V end lost 2 bases, the J end lost 6 bases, and 18 bases lay between the germline ends. CDR3 bases: TGCGCCAGCAGCTTACATACTGGCGGTGGGGTCAATGAGCAGTTCTTC. It translates to CASSLHTGGGVNEQFF.

About this clonotype itself: This may be a read error, as it is one base from a much larger clone. The V and J genes are TRBV30 and TRBJ1-5; perhaps TRBD1 as D (5 bases). Germline V gene data show CDR1 as GTSNPN and CDR2 as SVGIG (reference sequence). This CDR3 contains 13 residues. V lost 5 bases, J lost 13 bases, and 21 bases lay in between. The CDR3 DNA is TGTGCCTGGCGGGACCTCCGGGCAGATACGCAGCATTTT. Translated, it gives CAWRDLRADTQHF.

This clonotype occurred a few times. This rearrangement joins TRBV19 to TRBJ2-7; 11 bases are a match to TRBD1. Germline V gene lookup returns CDR1 LNHDA and CDR2 SQIVND (reference sequence). After removal of 5 bases from V and 4 bases from J, the junction contained 7 bases not matched to a gene. This CDR3 region has 15 residues. CDR3 bases: TGTGCCAGTAGTTGGACAGGGGGCAAATCTTACGAGCAGTACTTC. Amino acids: CASSWTGGKSYEQYF. The variable domain in full, with the rest retrieved from reference TRBV19 and TRBJ2-7, is DGGITQSPKYLFRKEGQNVTLSCEQNLNHDAMYWYRQDPGQGLRLIYYSQIVNDFQKGDIAEGYSVSREKKESFPLTVTSAQKNPTAFYLCASSWTGGKSYEQYFGPGTRLTVT.

For this clonotype: The conserved phenylalanine or tryptophan normally closing the CDR3 is absent here, so this likely arose from a read error. The chain combines TRBV11-3 with TRBJ1-1; D unresolved. Germline CDR1 reads SGHNT; CDR2 reads YENEEA. V dropped 5 bases and J dropped 1 base, with 14 bases sitting between them. The CDR3 loop spans 15 amino acids. The DNA of the CDR3 is TGTGCCAGCAGCAAAGGAGGAGGGAAGAACACTGAAGCTTTCCTT. It codes for CASSKGGGKNTEAFL.

Only a few counts were recorded for this clonotype. It may be a read error: a sequence one base away is much more abundant. This chain uses TRBV9 with TRBJ2-3, with D hard to call. The V end was cut by 0 bases, the J end by 4 bases, with 0 bases between. The CDR3 is 11 amino acids. CDR1 SGDLS and CDR2 YYNGEE come from the germline V gene. CDR3 region: CASSVADTQYF. DNA for the CDR3: TGTGCCAGCAGCGTAGCAGATACGCAGTATTTT.

The chain is built from TRBV19 and TRBJ2-7; D assignment may be TRBD1 or TRBD2 (5 bases each). V was shortened by 6 bases and J by 6 bases, with 15 bases between the two germline ends. The CDR3 runs 13 residues. From germline, CDR1 is LNHDA and CDR2 SQIVND (reference sequence). CDR3: CASSQTVGVEQYF. CDR3 nucleotides: TGTGCCAGTAGCCAAACCGTGGGGGTCGAGCAGTACTTC.

Note on this clonotype: A much more abundant neighbour one base away suggests this may be a read error. The chain recombines TRBV2 with TRBJ2-7; no reliable D call. The V gene lost 7 bases and the J gene lost 2 bases, with 12 bases spanning the gap. This CDR3 is 13 amino acids long. The germline CDR1 and CDR2 sequences are SNHLY and FYNNEI. The DNA of the CDR3 is TGTGCCAGCAAAGAGGACGAGCCCTACGAGCAGTACTTC. This gives the protein CASKEDEPYEQYF.

This clonotype was seen many times. The V call is TRBV5-1, the J call TRBJ1-1; 11 nucleotides match TRBD1. The junction had 9 bases not matched to a gene; V was cut back by 4 bases and J by 4 bases. The CDR3 sequence is 16 residues long. Germline CDR1 SGHRS, CDR2 YFSETQ. CDR3 protein: CASSVPGQGESTEAFF. DNA of the CDR3: TGCGCCAGCAGCGTCCCGGGACAGGGGGAGAGCACTGAAGCTTTCTTT.

CDR3 DNA sequence: TGCAGTGCTAGTCGCCCCCATGGGGCCGGGGAGCTGTTTTTT. This gives the protein CSASRPHGAGELFF. The rearrangement links TRBV20-1 to TRBJ2-2; D gene unclear. Germline CDR1 and CDR2: DFQATT and SNEGSKA (reference sequence). Trimming cost V 3 bases and J 6 bases, with 14 bases left between them. This CDR3 has 14 amino acids.

On this clonotype: This may stem from a read error, because a much larger clone lies one nucleotide away. The CDR3 carries no conserved terminal phenylalanine or tryptophan, so it likely arises from a read error. The V gene is TRBV5-1, the J gene TRBJ2-7; D uncertain. The CDR3 extends over 13 amino acids. V lost 0 bases, J lost 3 bases, and 7 bases lay in between. CDR1 is SGHRS, CDR2 YFSETQ, per germline. CDR3 residues: CASSLGSYYEQYS. The DNA for the CDR3 is TGCGCCAGCAGCTTGGGCAGTTACTACGAGCAGTACTCC.